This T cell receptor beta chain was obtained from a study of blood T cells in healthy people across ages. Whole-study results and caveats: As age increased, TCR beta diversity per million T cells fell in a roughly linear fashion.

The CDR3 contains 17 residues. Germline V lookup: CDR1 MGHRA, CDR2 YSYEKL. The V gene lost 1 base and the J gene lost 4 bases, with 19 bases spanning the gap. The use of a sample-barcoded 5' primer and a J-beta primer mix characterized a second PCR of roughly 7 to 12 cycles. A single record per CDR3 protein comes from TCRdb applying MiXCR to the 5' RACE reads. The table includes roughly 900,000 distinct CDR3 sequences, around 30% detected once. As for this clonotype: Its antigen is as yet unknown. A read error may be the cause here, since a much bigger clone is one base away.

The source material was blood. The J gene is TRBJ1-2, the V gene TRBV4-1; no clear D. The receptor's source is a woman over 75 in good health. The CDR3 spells CASSQGLWRRGPYGYTF. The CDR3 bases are TGCGCCAGCAGCCAAGGTTTGTGGCGACGGGGTCCCTATGGCTACACCTTC.